Sequencing of this TCR beta chain was carried out in a study of T cell responses to AZD1222 COVID-19 vaccine. This clone was seen just once. TCRdb's table, derived via immunoSEQ multiplex PCR, lists solely in-frame clones and lacks some. The sample shows 120,000 or so clones, approximately 90% of them seen only once. Per germline, CDR1 MDHEN and CDR2 SYDVKM. CDR3 length: 13 residues. V was pared by 4 bases and J by 5 bases, with 11 bases between. Here the sequenced sample was peripheral blood, taken on day 0 of AZD1222 vaccination. The chain employs TRBV28 and TRBJ1-2, with D perhaps matching TRBD1 (5 bases). This sequence originates from an adult in good health. The CDR3 region is CASSSRGGYGYTF. The CDR3 region has the DNA TGTGCCAGCAGTTCTCGGGGGGGATATGGCTACACCTTC.